These 4 T cell receptor beta chains were sequenced from one sample in a study of blood T cells in healthy people across ages. The use of a sample-barcoded 5' primer and a J-beta primer mix characterized a second PCR of about 6 to 11 cycles. MiXCR, applied by TCRdb to the 5' RACE reads, yields one record per CDR3 protein. This table holds more than 500,000 distinct CDR3 sequences, 25% to 30% found once. The sample was blood. These TCRs come from a woman aged 70-85 years in good health.

The J gene is TRBJ2-5, the V gene TRBV10-3; no firm D call. The CDR3 is 13 residues long. The germline V gene encodes CDR1 ENHRY and CDR2 SYGVKD. The ends were cut back, 7 bases at V and 11 bases at J, with 20 bases in the middle. CDR3 region: CAITGGSSYKQYF. The CDR3 DNA reads as TGTGCCATCACGGGCGGATCATCCTACAAGCAGTACTTC.

The chain is built from TRBV11-1 and TRBJ1-1; TRBD1 agrees at 10 bases. V lost 5 bases, J lost 1 base, and 4 bases stayed unmatched. This CDR3 is built from 15 residues. Germline values: CDR1 SGHAT, CDR2 FQDESV (reference sequence). The CDR3 nucleotides are TGTGCCAGCAGCCCTCGGGACAGGGGGAACACTGAAGCTTTCTTT. This encodes CASSPRDRGNTEAFF.

This chain's CDR3 is CSAPSGWYGYTF. The CDR3 coding sequence is TGCAGTGCCCCCTCTGGGTGGTATGGCTACACCTTC. The rearrangement links TRBV20-1 to TRBJ1-2; D is unclear. The CDR3 covers 12 residues. V was pared by 6 bases and J by 5 bases, with 13 bases between. The germline CDR1 and CDR2 sequences are DFQATT and SNEGSKA (reference sequence).

This chain connects TRBV7-2 to TRBJ1-5; no clear D gene. V gave up 5 bases and J gave up 1 base, with 15 bases separating them. The CDR3 sequence is 16 residues long. CDR1 and CDR2 (germline): SGHTA, FQGNSA. The CDR3 sequence is CASSLRRIGSNQPQHF. DNA for the CDR3: TGTGCCAGCAGCCTACGGAGGATCGGCAGCAATCAGCCCCAGCATTTT.